This record covers a single T cell receptor (beta chain). The sample originates from a study of blood T cell repertoires in COVID-19. Looking at the study overall: Researchers got acute and convalescent COVID-19 samples from the United States, Italy and Spain. T cells, B-cell-depleted T cells, or PBMCs supplied cDNA or gDNA.

Libraries were prepared by immunoSEQ multiplex PCR; TCRdb keeps only in-frame clonotypes and omits some of them. The table shows around 150,000 clones, with 65% to 85% occurring only once. This CDR3 is built from 18 residues. The chain has TRBV21-1 and TRBJ2-5; the listed D gene, TRBD2, was not tested against the DNA. TRBV21-1 is a recognized pseudogene. Sequencing was performed on peripheral blood. The clonotype was recovered from a woman older than 75 with acute or convalescent COVID-19. The CDR3: CASSKKMGLAGSEETQYF. Written as DNA, the CDR3 is TGTGCCAGCAGCAAAAAAATGGGACTAGCGGGGAGTGAAGAGACCCAGTACTTC.